The entry that follows covers one TCR beta chain sequence. What it binds is not known. TCRdb reprocessed the reads via MiXCR and lists one record per CDR3 protein. There are roughly 700,000 distinct CDR3 sequences in the sample; roughly 33% occur only once, and about 20% lies in the top ten. The data are from a study of T cell repertoires in cytomegalovirus infection. Study-wide context: Public TCR beta signatures were indicative of both CMV infection and a matching HLA type.

Looked up from germline, CDR1 is MNHGY and CDR2 is SAAAGT. Trimming at V came to 5 bases and at J to 9 bases, leaving 11 bases not matched to a gene. The CDR3 totals 16 residues. Study results and caveats: Dominant in the ex vivo response were TCR beta clonotypes restricted by HLA-C and specific for CMV.

This rearrangement joins TRBV6-8 to TRBJ2-1, with 12 bases lining up with TRBD2. Sequenced here: cultured PBMCs, sampled from culture after CMV antigen stimulation. The clonotype originates from a human donor in good health (CMV status not recorded). Some clones in this sample may be carry-over from other donors' samples. This chain's CDR3 is CASSPTLAGGMGEQFF. CDR3 bases: TGTGCCAGCAGTCCAACCCTAGCGGGGGGGATGGGTGAGCAGTTCTTC.